The 26 T cell receptor beta chains below come from one sample, sequenced in a study of CD8+ T cells in alopecia areata. As the sequencing template, cDNA was produced by extracting RNA and reverse transcribing it. Assay used: immunoSEQ multiplex PCR; TCRdb lists only in-frame clones, some missing. The table lists roughly 140,000 clones, about four fifths of them singletons. Treatment denoted: oral pan-JAK inhibitor, 5-10 mg twice daily. Source: CD8+ T cells sorted from blood, taken at week 4, from a patient treated with tofacitinib. Receptors were obtained from a human donor with alopecia areata.

This clone was counted a few times. The genes are TRBV5-4 and TRBJ2-3; tentative D call: TRBD2 (6 bases). CDR1 and CDR2 (germline): SGHNT, YYREEE (reference sequence). V was trimmed by 6 bases and J by 7 bases, leaving 12 bases between them. The CDR3 covers 12 residues. CDR3: CASMGTSNTQYF. The CDR3 region has the DNA TGTGCCAGCATGGGGACTTCGAATACGCAGTATTTT.

This clone is a singleton in its sample. The chain links TRBV29-1 to TRBJ2-1; D perhaps matches TRBD2 (6 bases). Trimming cost V 3 bases and J 0 bases, with 18 bases left between them. Germline lookup yields CDR1 SQVTM and CDR2 ANQGSEA. The CDR3 sequence is 17 residues long. CDR3 DNA sequence: TGCAGCGTTGACGGATACCGGGGGTTAAGCTCCTACAATGAGCAGTTCTTC. Encoded protein: CSVDGYRGLSSYNEQFF.

CDR3: CSVGPRGTNEQFF. Written as DNA, the CDR3 is TGCAGCGTGGGGCCGAGGGGGACCAATGAGCAGTTCTTC. The gene calls are TRBV29-1 and TRBJ2-1; D perhaps matches TRBD1 (6 bases). V lost 6 bases and J lost 6, with 15 bases in between. Germline CDR1 SQVTM, CDR2 ANQGSEA. The CDR3 is made up of 13 amino acids.

The gene calls are TRBV11-1 and TRBJ2-7, with D hard to call. This CDR3 is built from 11 residues. V dropped 4 bases and J dropped 6 bases, with 7 bases sitting between them. Germline CDR1 SGHAT, CDR2 FQDESV (reference sequence). DNA of the CDR3: TGTGCCAGCAGCTGGTCTGGCGAGCAGTACTTC. Protein: CASSWSGEQYF.

J is TRBJ1-2 and V is TRBV27; D unresolved. The germline gives CDR1 MNHEY, CDR2 SMNVEV (reference sequence). The CDR3 is 13 amino acids. Trimming took 3 bases from V and 0 from J, leaving 5 bases between them. CDR3 residues: CASSLASNYGYTF. CDR3 sequence (DNA): TGTGCCAGCAGTTTGGCCTCTAACTATGGCTACACCTTC.

This rearrangement joins TRBV6-1 to TRBJ2-5; D is perhaps TRBD1 (5 bases). The V end lost 1 base, the J end lost 3 bases, and 15 bases lay between the germline ends. The germline V gene encodes CDR1 MNHNS and CDR2 SASEGT. The CDR3 totals 16 residues. The CDR3 loop is CASSEEVETVEETQYF. CDR3 sequence (DNA): TGTGCCAGCAGTGAAGAAGTGGAGACAGTAGAAGAGACCCAGTACTTC.

CDR3 sequence (DNA): TGCAGCGCCAGGACAGGGGGCCGTGGGACTGAAGCTTTCTTT. It codes for CSARTGGRGTEAFF. V is TRBV29-1 and J is TRBJ1-1; TRBD1 matches at 11 bases. Germline values: CDR1 SQVTM, CDR2 ANQGSEA. The CDR3 length is 14 residues. Trimming took 7 bases from V and 5 from J; bases not matched to a gene: 9.

The rearrangement joins TRBV5-5 to TRBJ2-7; D may be TRBD1 (6 bases). The germline gives CDR1 SGHKS, CDR2 YYEKEE (reference sequence). Trimming stripped 6 bases from V and 3 bases from J, with 16 bases between. The CDR3 spans 14 residues. CDR3 amino acids: CASMRLRDNYEQYF. The DNA for the CDR3 is TGTGCCAGCATGCGTCTTCGGGACAACTACGAGCAGTACTTC.

The chain recombines TRBV4-1 with TRBJ2-7; no clear D. This CDR3 region has 16 residues. The germline V gene has CDR1 MGHRA and CDR2 YSYEKL. With 0 bases removed from V and 2 bases from J, the gap between germline ends came to 14 bases. CDR3 region: CASSQEPASQAYEQYF. For the CDR3, the DNA is TGCGCCAGCAGCCAAGAGCCTGCCTCTCAGGCCTACGAGCAGTACTTC.

Worth noting for this clone: Other nucleotide sequences in the sample specify the same CDR3. The CDR3 DNA reads as TGTGCCAGCAGTCCGGGACAGCGGACCTACGAGCAGTACTTC. This encodes CASSPGQRTYEQYF. The rearrangement links TRBV6-5 to TRBJ2-7; the match to TRBD1 covers 7 bases. CDR1 is MNHEY, CDR2 SVGAGI, per germline. V lost 5 bases, J lost 2 bases, and 6 bases stayed unmatched. This CDR3 has 14 amino acids.

Only one count was recorded for this clone. The chain has TRBV6-5 and TRBJ1-2, with 9 bases fitting TRBD1. Germline CDR1 and CDR2: MNHEY and SVGAGI. The CDR3 covers 15 residues. V lost 0 bases and J lost 6; bases outside the gene matches: 5. CDR3 region: CASSYSGQGTNGYTF. In nucleotides, the CDR3 is TGTGCCAGCAGTTACTCAGGACAGGGGACTAATGGCTACACCTTC.

The chain combines TRBV7-9 with TRBJ2-5, with D uncertain. The CDR3 is 11 residues long. Germline V gives CDR1 SEHNR, CDR2 FQNEAQ (reference sequence). V lost 9 bases to trimming and J lost 3 bases, with 8 bases between them. The CDR3 region is CASRRKETQYF. For the CDR3, the DNA is TGTGCCAGTCGTCGGAAAGAGACCCAGTACTTC. Full variable domain (missing parts from reference TRBV7-9 and TRBJ2-5): DTGVSQNPRHKITKRGQNVTFRCDPISEHNRLYWYRQTLGQGPEFLTYFQNEAQLEKSRLLSDRFSAERPKGSFSTLEIQRTEQGDSAMYLCASRRKETQYFGPGTRLLVL.

The chain couples TRBV2 to TRBJ2-1; a weak D match, TRBD2 (6 bases). Per the germline V gene, CDR1 is SNHLY and CDR2 is FYNNEI. This CDR3 has 17 amino acids. V lost 6 bases to trimming and J lost 0 bases, with 18 bases between them. CDR3 nucleotide sequence: TGTGCCAGCAGACCAGACGGGGGAAAACTCTCCTACAATGAGCAGTTCTTC. Its translation is CASRPDGGKLSYNEQFF.

The chain couples TRBV7-9 to TRBJ2-5; D could derive from TRBD1 or TRBD2 (5 bases each). Trimming removed 6 bases at V and 4 bases at J, with 9 bases between. Per germline, CDR1 SEHNR and CDR2 FQNEAQ (reference sequence). This CDR3 region has 12 residues. This CDR3 is CASRAGTETQYF. In DNA form, the CDR3 reads TGTGCCAGCAGGGCTGGGACAGAGACCCAGTACTTC.

As regards this clone: The junction differs from germline at one of its ends, possibly a read error. This chain joins TRBV11-2 and TRBJ2-3; maybe TRBD1 (5 bases). In germline, CDR1 is SGHAT, CDR2 FQNNGV. The CDR3 totals 14 residues. The CDR3 loop reads CASSSGRMTVTQYF. The CDR3 DNA follows: TGTGCCAGCAGCTCAGGTCGGATGACAGTTACGCAGTATTTT.

The chain uses TRBV27 and TRBJ2-1; 9 bases match TRBD2. The CDR3 is 17 residues long. Per germline, CDR1 MNHEY and CDR2 SMNVEV (reference sequence). The V and J ends lost 5 bases and 4 bases, in that order; junction bases with no gene match: 12. The CDR3 DNA reads TGTGCCAGCAGTCCGCTGCCCCTGACTAGCGGTTACAATGAGCAGTTCTTC. It specifies CASSPLPLTSGYNEQFF.

The chain carries TRBV7-2 and TRBJ2-3; 8 bases line up with TRBD2. This CDR3 contains 18 residues. V shed 3 bases, J shed 3 bases, and the junction held 14 bases outside the gene matches. Germline V gene data show CDR1 as SGHTA and CDR2 as FQGNSA. The chain's CDR3 is CASSLSPTGGGTTDTQYF. CDR3 DNA sequence: TGTGCCAGCAGCTTGTCCCCTACTGGCGGGGGGACAACAGATACGCAGTATTTT.

This chain links TRBV29-1 with TRBJ2-1; TRBD1 or TRBD2 may be the D gene (6 bases each). The germline V gene encodes CDR1 SQVTM and CDR2 ANQGSEA. The CDR3 consists of 15 residues. V was shortened by 0 bases and J by 3 bases, with 12 bases between the two germline ends. The CDR3 DNA follows: TGCAGCGTTGAAGAAGGGAAGGGGGGCTACAATGAGCAGTTCTTC. Protein: CSVEEGKGGYNEQFF.

The chain recombines TRBV29-1 with TRBJ2-5; 14 bases map to TRBD2. V dropped 0 bases and J dropped 4; count of bases not matched to a gene: 7. The CDR3 runs to 17 residues. Germline V lookup: CDR1 SQVTM, CDR2 ANQGSEA. CDR3 bases: TGCAGCGTTGAAGATCCGACTAGCGGGGGGGTATCAGAGACCCAGTACTTC. Protein: CSVEDPTSGGVSETQYF.

CDR3 loop: CASSGPAGPSYEQYF. The CDR3 nucleotides are TGTGCCAGCAGCGGCCCCGCGGGACCCTCCTACGAGCAGTACTTC. The V call is TRBV5-6, the J call TRBJ2-7; D perhaps matches TRBD2 (6 bases). Looked up from germline, CDR1 is SGHDT and CDR2 is YYEEEE. The CDR3 is 15 residues long. Trimming removed 4 bases from V and 0 bases from J, with 14 bases in between.

The V call is TRBV7-8, the J call TRBJ2-3, with TRBD2 matching 7 bases. The CDR3 has 18 residues. Trimming removed 1 base from V and 8 bases from J; junction bases left unmatched: 18. The germline gives CDR1 SGHVS, CDR2 FQNEAQ. The CDR3 sequence: CASSLVLTSEGFYGTQYF. CDR3 DNA: TGTGCCAGCAGCTTAGTGCTCACTAGCGAGGGATTCTATGGTACGCAGTATTTT.

This rearrangement joins TRBV7-6 to TRBJ2-3; the match to TRBD1 covers 9 bases. J was trimmed by 2 bases and V by 3 bases; bases with no gene match: 6. Per germline, CDR1 SGHVS and CDR2 FNYEAQ. CDR3 size: 16 residues. The CDR3, as DNA: TGTGCCAGCAGCTTGGGGGGACAGGGCCACACAGATACGCAGTATTTT. It is translated as CASSLGGQGHTDTQYF.

This rearrangement joins TRBV7-9 to TRBJ2-7; D unclear. The CDR3 spans 11 residues. Deletions cut 2 bases from V and 6 bases from J, with 5 bases between. The germline CDR1 and CDR2 sequences are SEHNR and FQNEAQ (reference sequence). The CDR3 nucleotides are TGTGCCAGCAGCTTACAGGCCGAGCAGTACTTC. Translated, it gives CASSLQAEQYF.

Written as DNA, the CDR3 is TGTGCCAGCAGCTCCCGGACTACTTTCTACAATGAGCAGTTCTTC. Protein product: CASSSRTTFYNEQFF. The V gene is TRBV7-9, the J gene TRBJ2-1; TRBD2 might be the D (6 bases). The germline gives CDR1 SEHNR, CDR2 FQNEAQ (reference sequence). The CDR3 loop spans 15 amino acids. With 4 bases removed from V and 3 bases from J, the gap between germline ends came to 13 bases.

The rearrangement uses TRBV9 and TRBJ2-1; D uncertain. The CDR3 length is 15 residues. Trimming pared 0 bases from V and 4 bases from J, leaving 11 bases between. The germline V gene has CDR1 SGDLS and CDR2 YYNGEE. CDR3 sequence: CASSVGLDIYNEQFF. The CDR3 region has the DNA TGTGCCAGCAGCGTAGGGCTAGATATTTACAATGAGCAGTTCTTC.

CDR3 nucleotides: TGTGCCAGCAGCTTAAGAGGACAGGGAACTGAAGCTTTCTTT. It is translated as CASSLRGQGTEAFF. The V and J genes are TRBV7-6 and TRBJ1-1, with 8 bases matching TRBD1. This CDR3 comprises 14 residues. J lost 5 bases, V lost 2 bases, and 4 bases had no gene match. Looked up from germline, CDR1 is SGHVS and CDR2 is FNYEAQ.